These 18 T cell receptor beta chains share one sample of origin, sequenced in a study of blood T cell repertoires in COVID-19. TCRdb keeps only in-frame clones here, not all; method: immunoSEQ multiplex PCR. The data hold fewer than 300,000 clones, with 85% to 90% observed a single time. The specimen was peripheral blood. Every receptor here comes from a man aged 50-59 years with COVID-19, enrolled during active disease.

Notes on this clone: Distinct nucleotide sequences in the sample also encode this CDR3. The rearrangement joins TRBV5-1 to TRBJ2-2, with 8 nucleotides matching TRBD1. Looked up from germline, CDR1 is SGHRS and CDR2 is YFSETQ. CDR3 size: 14 residues. After removal of 2 bases from V and 3 bases from J, the junction contained 0 bases not matched to a gene. CDR3 in amino acids: CASSLQGDTGELFF. CDR3 sequence (DNA): TGCGCCAGCAGCTTACAGGGGGACACCGGGGAGCTGTTTTTT.

The chain has TRBV21-1 and TRBJ2-7; the listed D gene, TRBD2, was not tested against the DNA. TRBV21-1 is tagged as a pseudogene. This CDR3 is built from 14 residues. The DNA of the CDR3 is TGTGCCAGCAGCAAAGTAAAGCGTGCCTACGAGCAGTACTTC. Translating gives CASSKVKRAYEQYF.

This clone was detected once. This chain connects TRBV5-1 to TRBJ2-1; 10 positions match TRBD1. V lost 4 bases and J lost 4; bases outside the gene matches: 8. Germline V CDR1 and CDR2: SGHRS, YFSETQ. This CDR3 region has 16 residues. The DNA for the CDR3 is TGCGCCAGCAGCGCAGGACAGGGGGAGCTATACAATGAGCAGTTCTTC. This translates into CASSAGQGELYNEQFF.

V and J are TRBV30 and TRBJ1-1, with D maybe TRBD1 (5 bases). From germline, CDR1 is GTSNPN and CDR2 SVGIG (reference sequence). V was pared by 4 bases and J by 1 base, with 10 bases between. CDR3 length: 13 residues. CDR3 in DNA: TGTGCCTGGATGGTCGACAGGAACACTGAAGCTTTCTTT. Translated, it gives CAWMVDRNTEAFF.

The rearrangement uses TRBV27 and TRBJ1-6, with a possible D match to TRBD1 (5 bases). Germline CDR1 is MNHEY and CDR2 is SMNVEV (reference sequence). The CDR3 consists of 13 residues. The V end was cut by 6 bases, the J end by 10 bases, with 13 bases between. The CDR3 is CASSRDFRSPLHF. In DNA form, the CDR3 reads TGTGCCAGCAGCCGGGACTTTCGGTCACCCCTCCACTTT.

The rearrangement joins TRBV14 to TRBJ2-6, with D maybe TRBD2 (6 bases). CDR1 is SGHDN and CDR2 is FVKESK in the germline V gene. CDR3 length: 16 amino acids. V lost 1 base to trimming and J lost 0 bases, with 7 bases between them. The CDR3 reads CASSQVGGSGANVLTF. CDR3 bases: TGTGCCAGCAGCCAAGTGGGGGGCTCTGGGGCCAACGTCCTGACTTTC. The whole variable domain, remainder taken from reference TRBV14 and TRBJ2-6, is EAGVTQFPSHSVIEKGQTVTLRCDPISGHDNLYWYRRVMGKEIKFLLHFVKESKQDESGMPNNRFLAERTGGTYSTLKVQPAELEDSGVYFCASSQVGGSGANVLTFGAGSRLTVL.

The chain is built from TRBV1 and TRBJ1-2; whether TRBD1, the table's D call, matches the DNA was not checked. TRBV1 is shown as a pseudogene. This CDR3 contains 13 residues. The CDR3 coding sequence is TGCACCAGCAGACTCAGGGGGAACTATGGCTACACCTTC. Its translation is CTSRLRGNYGYTF.

This clone was seen just once. The CDR3 bases are TGCAGTGCGAGTCAGGGGGCGACTAATGAAAAACTGTTTTTT. Protein product: CSASQGATNEKLFF. V usage is TRBV20-1 and J usage is TRBJ1-4; 8 bases agree with TRBD1. This CDR3 is built from 14 residues. The germline V gene encodes CDR1 DFQATT and CDR2 SNEGSKA (reference sequence). Trimming cost V 6 bases and J 2 bases; bases outside gene matches: 5.

The chain carries TRBV7-9 and TRBJ2-7; D gene ambiguous. The CDR3 runs 12 residues. The V and J ends lost 2 bases and 7 bases respectively, with 9 bases between them. Germline V gene sequence: CDR1 SEHNR, CDR2 FQNEAQ (reference sequence). CDR3 nucleotides: TGTGCCAGCAGCTTAACTACTGGGGAGCAGTACTTC. This translates into CASSLTTGEQYF.

The V and J genes are TRBV6-1 and TRBJ2-4; 10 bases line up with TRBD2. This CDR3 region has 17 residues. V was pared by 4 bases and J by 7 bases, with 13 bases of the junction left unmatched. Germline loops: CDR1 MNHNS, CDR2 SASEGT. CDR3 loop: CASSVVGASGRSNIQYF. CDR3 nucleotides: TGTGCCAGCAGTGTTGTAGGGGCTAGCGGGAGATCGAACATTCAGTACTTC.

Only a few counts were recorded for this clone. The V call is TRBV7-8, the J call TRBJ2-1, with 7 bases fitting TRBD1. The CDR3 loop spans 15 amino acids. Germline lookup yields CDR1 SGHVS and CDR2 FQNEAQ. Trimming removed 2 bases from V and 6 bases from J; junction bases left unmatched: 7. The CDR3 sequence is CASSLSTGVINEQFF. Written as DNA, the CDR3 is TGTGCCAGCAGCTTATCTACAGGGGTTATCAATGAGCAGTTCTTC.

As DNA, the CDR3 is TGTGCCAGCACCCGGGACAGGGACCACGAGCAGTACTTC. Translated: CASTRDRDHEQYF. The chain joins TRBV6-5 to TRBJ2-7; 9 positions match TRBD1. The V segment lost 7 bases and the J segment 5 bases; nucleotides outside the gene matches: 6. Germline V CDR1 and CDR2: MNHEY, SVGAGI. CDR3 length equals 13 residues.

The V gene is TRBV5-8, the J gene TRBJ2-4; D not certain. In germline, CDR1 is SGHTS, CDR2 YDEGEE. V lost 1 base to trimming and J lost 1 base, with 15 bases between them. The CDR3 sequence is 17 residues long. CDR3 amino acids: CASSLHAAFRAKNIQYF. CDR3 bases: TGTGCCAGCAGCTTGCATGCGGCCTTTCGGGCCAAAAACATTCAGTACTTC.

The sample holds one count of this clone. This chain connects TRBV5-1 to TRBJ1-4; TRBD1 matches at 8 bases. This CDR3 comprises 16 residues. V trimming: 0 bases; J trimming: 0 bases; junction bases outside the gene matches: 1. From germline, CDR1 is SGHRS and CDR2 YFSETQ. CDR3 nucleotide sequence: TGCGCCAGCAGCTTGGGACAGGGGACAACTAATGAAAAACTGTTTTTT. Translated: CASSLGQGTTNEKLFF.

The rearrangement uses TRBV6-5 and TRBJ2-7; 7 bases match TRBD2. This CDR3 contains 15 residues. With V trimmed by 0 bases and J by 2 bases, 4 bases remained unmatched. CDR1 is MNHEY and CDR2 is SVGAGI in the germline V gene. The CDR3 loop is CASSYSLADPYEQYF. The CDR3 DNA is TGTGCCAGCAGTTACTCCCTAGCGGATCCCTACGAGCAGTACTTC.

This clone occurred once. This chain connects TRBV7-2 to TRBJ1-4, with unresolved D. The CDR3 has 17 residues. V dropped 3 bases and J dropped 0 bases, with 14 bases sitting between them. CDR1 is SGHTA and CDR2 is FQGNSA in the germline V gene. CDR3 bases: TGTGCCAGCAGCTTTTCTCAGAGGACTGCAACTAATGAAAAACTGTTTTTT. Its protein product is CASSFSQRTATNEKLFF.

This chain links TRBV15 with TRBJ1-5; no reliable D call. V was shortened by 1 base and J by 5 bases, with 12 bases between the two germline ends. Germline CDR1 is LNHNV and CDR2 is YYDKDF (reference sequence). The length of the CDR3 is 15 residues. The CDR3 loop reads CATSRARLVHQPQHF. CDR3 nucleotides: TGTGCCACCAGCAGAGCCCGACTTGTCCATCAGCCCCAGCATTTT.

This chain joins TRBV7-2 and TRBJ1-2, with D possibly matching TRBD1 (5 bases). The germline V and J ends were trimmed by 0 bases and 0 bases, with 11 bases remaining between them. CDR3 length equals 16 residues. The germline gives CDR1 SGHTA, CDR2 FQGNSA. CDR3 sequence (DNA): TGTGCCAGCAGCTTAGCGGACAACCTACCTAACTATGGCTACACCTTC. It codes for CASSLADNLPNYGYTF.